This TCR beta chain originates from a study of shared clonotypes between healthy human individuals. Study-wide background: Each donor's CD8 memory used one plate, CD8 naive two, each CD4 subset three. Study results and caveats: Some clonotypes were shared by all four sorted-subset donors, while others were not shared. The non-shared ones had lower generation probabilities than the shared ones.

The method was immunoSEQ multiplex PCR; TCRdb's version includes in-frame clones alone and lacks a portion of them. The sample includes hundreds of thousands of clones, 85% to 95% of them seen just once. The germline V gene has CDR1 LNHNV and CDR2 YYDKDF (reference sequence). This CDR3 has 16 amino acids. The V gene lost 4 bases and the J gene lost 3 bases, with 17 bases spanning the gap. Points on this clone: Its target is not known.

CD8 cells regarded as naive lacked CD45RO, were positively chosen for CCR7, and omitted terminally differentiated effector memory CD45RA+ cells. The rearrangement uses TRBV15 and TRBJ2-3; D remains ambiguous. The source of this sequence is a woman younger than 45 in good health. Sequencing was done on a sample of naive CD8+ T cells sorted from blood. CDR3 amino acids: CATSKSGPTSTDTQYF. CDR3 coding DNA: TGTGCCACCAGCAAATCTGGCCCCACTTCAACAGATACGCAGTATTTT. Full variable domain (outside the CDR3, taken from reference TRBV15 and TRBJ2-3): DAMVIQNPRYQVTQFGKPVTLSCSQTLNHNVMYWYQQKSSQAPKLLFHYYDKDFNNEADTPDNFQSRRPNTSFCFLDIRSPGLGDTAMYLCATSKSGPTSTDTQYFGPGTRLTVL.